Each of the 20 T cell receptor beta chains below was sequenced from the same sample in a study of blood T cell repertoires in COVID-19. TCRdb's copy holds only in-frame clones and misses some; the assay was immunoSEQ multiplex PCR. The sample carries 200,000 to 250,000 clones, roughly 90% recorded once. Sequencing was done on a sample of peripheral blood. The receptors were sampled from a woman aged 45 to 65 with acute or convalescent COVID-19.

The chain joins TRBV6-2 or TRBV6-3 to TRBJ1-3; D call uncertain. V dropped 4 bases and J dropped 0 bases, with 7 bases sitting between them. CDR1 is MNHEY, CDR2 SVGEGT, per germline. The CDR3 runs 14 residues. The CDR3 region has the DNA TGTGCCAGCAGTTTTGTTATCTCTGGAAACACCATATATTTT. This sequence encodes CASSFVISGNTIYF.

This chain uses TRBV12-5 with TRBJ2-3; 16 bases line up with TRBD2. V was clipped by 5 bases and J by 5 bases; unmatched bases: 4. Germline V CDR1 and CDR2: LGHNT, FRNRAP. The CDR3 is 16 residues long. CDR3 bases: TGTGCTAGTGGTACGGGACTAGCGGGGGGGGTAGATACGCAGTATTTT. Amino acids: CASGTGLAGGVDTQYF. Supplemented by reference TRBV12-5 and TRBJ2-3, the full variable domain reads DARVTQTPRHKVTEMGQEVTMRCQPILGHNTVFWYRQTMMQGLELLAYFRNRAPLDDSGMPKDRFSAEMPDATLATLKIQPSEPRDSAVYFCASGTGLAGGVDTQYFGPGTRLTVL.

The rearrangement links TRBV5-1 to TRBJ1-6; D is perhaps TRBD1 (6 bases). The CDR3 totals 17 residues. The germline gives CDR1 SGHRS, CDR2 YFSETQ. V was pared by 1 base and J by 7 bases, with 18 bases between. CDR3 protein: CASSLFSGGTNNSPLHF. For the CDR3, the DNA is TGCGCCAGCAGCTTGTTCTCGGGGGGCACTAACAATTCACCCCTCCACTTT.

The chain recombines TRBV30 with TRBJ2-5; 7 nucleotides agree with TRBD2. Germline V gene lookup returns CDR1 GTSNPN and CDR2 SVGIG (reference sequence). Trimming cost V 2 bases and J 7 bases; bases outside gene matches: 10. The CDR3 has 14 residues. This CDR3 is CAWSRTREGGTQYF. The CDR3 coding sequence is TGTGCCTGGAGTCGGACGAGGGAGGGTGGGACCCAGTACTTC.

This clone was observed a handful of times. V is TRBV24-1 and J is TRBJ2-1; D is possibly TRBD1 (6 bases). V was pared by 9 bases and J by 9 bases, with 20 bases between. The CDR3 sequence is 14 residues long. Germline CDR1 KGHDR, CDR2 SFDVKD. This chain's CDR3 is CATSDRFLPGEQFF. In DNA form, the CDR3 reads TGTGCCACCTCAGACAGGTTCCTGCCTGGTGAGCAGTTCTTC.

This clone turned up a few times. The chain combines TRBV25-1 with TRBJ1-5; D call uncertain. V lost 0 bases and J lost 2, with 14 bases in between. Germline CDR1 reads MGHDK; CDR2 reads SYGVNS. The CDR3 length is 17 residues. CDR3 nucleotides: TGTGCCAGCAGTGAATATAATCGGGGTGGGGGCAATCAGCCCCAGCATTTT. Its translation: CASSEYNRGGGNQPQHF.

The V gene is TRBV5-1, the J gene TRBJ2-4; perhaps TRBD1 as D (8 bases). The V gene lost 0 bases and the J gene lost 8 bases, with 12 bases spanning the gap. Per germline, CDR1 SGHRS and CDR2 YFSETQ. This CDR3 is built from 14 residues. The CDR3 region has the DNA TGCGCCAGCAGCTTGGATACAGGGGGGGACATTCAGTACTTC. It encodes CASSLDTGGDIQYF.

Points on this clone: This may stem from a read error, because a much larger clone lies one nucleotide away. The V call is TRBV5-8, the J call TRBJ2-5; D might be TRBD1 (6 bases). Trimming stripped 2 bases from V and 1 base from J, with 6 bases between. This CDR3 region has 13 residues. CDR1 is SGHTS and CDR2 is YDEGEE in the germline V gene. The CDR3 protein is CASSLQGQETQYF. As DNA, the CDR3 is TGTGCCAGCAGCTTACAGGGCCAAGAGACCCAGTACTTC.

The chain carries TRBV10-1 and TRBJ2-3; 8 bases agree with TRBD1. The CDR3 runs 14 residues. The germline CDR1 and CDR2 sequences are WNHNN and SYGVQD (reference sequence). V lost 6 bases to trimming and J lost 1 base; unmatched junction nucleotides: 3. CDR3 nucleotide sequence: TGCGCCAGCAGGCCGGGACAGGGCACAGATACGCAGTATTTT. Encoded protein: CASRPGQGTDTQYF.

The chain joins TRBV4-3 to TRBJ1-1; D uncertain. CDR3 size: 16 residues. CDR1 is LGHNA, CDR2 YSLEER, per germline. V was cut by 4 bases and J by 0 bases, with 15 bases left in between. The CDR3 here is CASSPLLGGLNTEAFF. CDR3 nucleotide sequence: TGCGCCAGCAGCCCGCTCTTAGGAGGGTTGAACACTGAAGCTTTCTTT.

Turning to this clone: One end of the junction fails to match germline, which may point to a read error. The genes are TRBV11-3 and TRBJ1-1; 7 bases line up with TRBD1. Germline lookup yields CDR1 SGHNT and CDR2 YENEEA. The length of the CDR3 is 12 residues. The CDR3 is CASSLGGVGTDF. CDR3 DNA sequence: TGTGCCAGCAGCTTAGGGGGAGTGGGGACAGACTTT.

The CDR3 region has the DNA TGTGCCAGCAGCCGTGACGGGTGGAACACTGAAGCTTTCTTT. Translating gives CASSRDGWNTEAFF. This chain joins TRBV6-4 and TRBJ1-1, with D uncertain. Trimming stripped 6 bases from V and 1 base from J, with 12 bases between. This CDR3 is built from 14 residues. Germline V lookup: CDR1 MRHNA, CDR2 SNTAGT.

The chain couples TRBV9 to TRBJ2-7; 7 positions match TRBD2. The CDR3 loop spans 14 amino acids. Trimming at V came to 0 bases and at J to 7 bases, leaving 7 bases not matched to a gene. The V gene's germline CDR1 is SGDLS and CDR2 YYNGEE. CDR3 residues: CASSVDAGAREQYF. CDR3 DNA: TGTGCCAGCAGCGTAGATGCGGGAGCGCGGGAGCAGTACTTC.

V is TRBV10-3 and J is TRBJ2-2, with D possibly being TRBD1 (6 bases). The germline V gene has CDR1 ENHRY and CDR2 SYGVKD. Trimming removed 8 bases from V and 8 bases from J, with 18 bases in between. This CDR3 has 14 amino acids. CDR3 protein: CAISSGTQAGELFF. The CDR3 bases are TGTGCCATCTCTTCCGGGACACAAGCTGGGGAGCTGTTTTTT.

This clone was observed a few times. This sample includes further DNA sequences coding for the same CDR3. The chain recombines TRBV19 with TRBJ2-6, with TRBD1 identical over 8 bases. The ends lost 9 bases at V and 3 bases at J; junction bases unmatched: 7. This CDR3 spans 15 amino acids. CDR1 and CDR2 from the germline V gene are LNHDA and SQIVND (reference sequence). For the CDR3, the DNA is TGTGCCAGCCGAAGACAGGGGTTTGGGGCCAACGTCCTGACTTTC. Its protein product is CASRRQGFGANVLTF.

The V call is TRBV5-4, the J call TRBJ1-1, with 8 bases aligning to TRBD1. The CDR3 sequence is 14 residues long. Trimming removed 4 bases from V and 3 bases from J; junction bases left unmatched: 5. Per germline, CDR1 SGHNT and CDR2 YYREEE (reference sequence). Written as DNA, the CDR3 is TGTGCCAGCAGCCCCACGACAGGGGACACTGAAGCTTTCTTT. Amino acids: CASSPTTGDTEAFF.

J is TRBJ1-1 and V is TRBV7-9, with TRBD1 matching 9 bases. The CDR3 loop spans 15 amino acids. Trimming at V came to 6 bases and at J to 7 bases, leaving 12 bases not matched to a gene. CDR1 is SEHNR and CDR2 is FQNEAQ in the germline V gene (reference sequence). Here the CDR3 reads CASSPPQGAGSEAFF. The CDR3 coding sequence is TGTGCCAGCAGTCCGCCACAGGGGGCCGGGAGTGAAGCTTTCTTT.

The chain couples TRBV19 to TRBJ1-5; 8 bases line up with TRBD1. The CDR3 runs to 17 residues. Trimming took 4 bases from V and 6 from J; bases not matched to a gene: 14. CDR1 and CDR2 from the germline V gene are LNHDA and SQIVND (reference sequence). CDR3 in DNA: TGTGCCAGTAGTACCGTCATGACAGGGGCTAGGAGTCAGCCCCAGCATTTT. As protein: CASSTVMTGARSQPQHF. Full variable domain (rest looked up from reference TRBV19 and TRBJ1-5): DGGITQSPKYLFRKEGQNVTLSCEQNLNHDAMYWYRQDPGQGLRLIYYSQIVNDFQKGDIAEGYSVSREKKESFPLTVTSAQKNPTAFYLCASSTVMTGARSQPQHFGDGTRLSIL.

The CDR3 spells CASSTTHETQYF. Written as DNA, the CDR3 is TGTGCCAGCAGTACAACCCATGAGACCCAGTACTTC. The V call is TRBV27, the J call TRBJ2-5; D is unclear. CDR3 length: 12 amino acids. Germline V gene lookup returns CDR1 MNHEY and CDR2 SMNVEV (reference sequence). V was trimmed by 5 bases and J by 5 bases, leaving 9 bases between them.

The rearrangement links TRBV7-6 to TRBJ2-7; maybe TRBD2 (5 bases). The CDR3 consists of 17 residues. Germline CDR1 is SGHVS and CDR2 is FNYEAQ. Trimming removed 2 bases from V and 3 bases from J, with 20 bases in between. The DNA of the CDR3 is TGTGCCAGCAGCTTACCTACGGACTCCCCTTCAAGCTACGAGCAGTACTTC. It yields the protein CASSLPTDSPSSYEQYF.